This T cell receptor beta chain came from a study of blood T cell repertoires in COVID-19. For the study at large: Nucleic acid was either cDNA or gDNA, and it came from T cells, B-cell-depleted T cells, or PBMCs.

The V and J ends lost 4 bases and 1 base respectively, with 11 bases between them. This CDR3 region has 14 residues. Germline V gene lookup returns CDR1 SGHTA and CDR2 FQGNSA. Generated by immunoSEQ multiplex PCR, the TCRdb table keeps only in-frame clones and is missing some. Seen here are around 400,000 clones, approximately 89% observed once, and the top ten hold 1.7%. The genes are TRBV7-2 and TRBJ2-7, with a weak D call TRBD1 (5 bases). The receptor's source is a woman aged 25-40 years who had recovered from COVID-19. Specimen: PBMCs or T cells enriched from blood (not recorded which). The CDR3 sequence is CASSSRQGSYEQYF. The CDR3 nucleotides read TGTGCCAGCAGCTCGCGTCAGGGTTCCTACGAGCAGTACTTC.